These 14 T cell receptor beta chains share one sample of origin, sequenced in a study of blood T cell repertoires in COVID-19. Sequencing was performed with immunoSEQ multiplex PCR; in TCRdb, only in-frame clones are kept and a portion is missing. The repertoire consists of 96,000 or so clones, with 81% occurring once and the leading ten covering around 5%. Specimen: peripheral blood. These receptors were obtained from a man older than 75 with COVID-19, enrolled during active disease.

This CDR3 reads CASSGTSREYNEQFF. The CDR3 bases are TGTGCCAGCAGTGGGACTTCAAGGGAGTACAATGAGCAGTTCTTC. The chain links TRBV2 to TRBJ2-1; maybe TRBD2 (5 bases). V was shortened by 4 bases and J by 4 bases, with 14 bases between the two germline ends. The CDR3 contains 15 residues. Germline V gene sequence: CDR1 SNHLY, CDR2 FYNNEI.

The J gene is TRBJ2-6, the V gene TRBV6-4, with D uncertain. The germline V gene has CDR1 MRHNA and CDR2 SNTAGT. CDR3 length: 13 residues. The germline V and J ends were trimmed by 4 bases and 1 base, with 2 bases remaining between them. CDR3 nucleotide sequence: TGTGCCAGCAGTGCGTCTGGGGCCAACGTCCTGACTTTC. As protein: CASSASGANVLTF.

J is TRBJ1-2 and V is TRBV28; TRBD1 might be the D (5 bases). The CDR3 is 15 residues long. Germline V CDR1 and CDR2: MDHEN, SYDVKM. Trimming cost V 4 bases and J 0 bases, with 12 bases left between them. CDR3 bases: TGTGCCAGCAGTTCGACAGACCTAGCTAACTATGGCTACACCTTC. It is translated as CASSSTDLANYGYTF.

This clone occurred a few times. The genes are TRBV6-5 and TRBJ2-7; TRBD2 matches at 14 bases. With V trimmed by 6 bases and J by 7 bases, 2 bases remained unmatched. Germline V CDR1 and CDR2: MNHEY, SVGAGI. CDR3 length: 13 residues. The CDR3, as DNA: TGTGCCAGCAGGCGGACTAGCGGGAGGGAGCAGTACTTC. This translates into CASRRTSGREQYF.

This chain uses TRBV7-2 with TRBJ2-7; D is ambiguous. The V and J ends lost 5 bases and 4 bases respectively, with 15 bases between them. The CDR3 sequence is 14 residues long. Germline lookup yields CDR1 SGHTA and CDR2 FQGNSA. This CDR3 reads CASSPGGSRYEQYF. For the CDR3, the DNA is TGTGCCAGCAGCCCCGGCGGTTCAAGGTACGAGCAGTACTTC.

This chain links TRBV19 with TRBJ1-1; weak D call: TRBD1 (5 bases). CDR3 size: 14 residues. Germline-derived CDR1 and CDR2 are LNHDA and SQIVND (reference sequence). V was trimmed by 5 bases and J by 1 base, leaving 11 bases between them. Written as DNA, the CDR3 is TGTGCCAGTAGTCCGGGACTCAGGAACACTGAAGCTTTCTTT. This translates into CASSPGLRNTEAFF.

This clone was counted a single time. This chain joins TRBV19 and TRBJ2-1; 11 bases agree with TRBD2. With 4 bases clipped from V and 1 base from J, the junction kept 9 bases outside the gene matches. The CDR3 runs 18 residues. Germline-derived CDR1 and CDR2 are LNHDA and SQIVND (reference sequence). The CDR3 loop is CASSKLSGGAKSYNEQFF. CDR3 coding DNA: TGTGCCAGTAGTAAGCTTAGCGGGGGGGCTAAATCCTACAATGAGCAGTTCTTC.

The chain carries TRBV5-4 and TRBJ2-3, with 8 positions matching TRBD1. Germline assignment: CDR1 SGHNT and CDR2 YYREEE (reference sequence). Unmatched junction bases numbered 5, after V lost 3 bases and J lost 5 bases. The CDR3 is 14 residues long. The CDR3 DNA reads TGTGCCAGCAGCTCAGGACAGGGAAAAGATACGCAGTATTTT. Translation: CASSSGQGKDTQYF.

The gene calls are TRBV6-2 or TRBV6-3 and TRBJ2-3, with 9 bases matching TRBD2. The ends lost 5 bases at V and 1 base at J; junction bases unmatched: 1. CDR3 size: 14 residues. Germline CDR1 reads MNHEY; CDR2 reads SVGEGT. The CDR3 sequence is CASSGLARTDTQYF. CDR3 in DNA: TGTGCCAGCAGTGGACTAGCGCGCACAGATACGCAGTATTTT.

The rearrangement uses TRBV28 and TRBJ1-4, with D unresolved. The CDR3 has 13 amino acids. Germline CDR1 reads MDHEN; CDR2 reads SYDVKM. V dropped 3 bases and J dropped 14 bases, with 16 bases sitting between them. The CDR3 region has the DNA TGTGCCAGCAGTTTTAGGGTCAGAACGGGGCTGTTTTTT. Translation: CASSFRVRTGLFF.

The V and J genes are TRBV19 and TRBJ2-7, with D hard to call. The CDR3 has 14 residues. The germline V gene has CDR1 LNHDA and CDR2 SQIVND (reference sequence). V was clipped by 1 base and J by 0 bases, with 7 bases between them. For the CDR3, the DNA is TGTGCCAGTAGTATAGGGGCCTCCTCCTACGAGCAGTACTTC. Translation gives CASSIGASSYEQYF.

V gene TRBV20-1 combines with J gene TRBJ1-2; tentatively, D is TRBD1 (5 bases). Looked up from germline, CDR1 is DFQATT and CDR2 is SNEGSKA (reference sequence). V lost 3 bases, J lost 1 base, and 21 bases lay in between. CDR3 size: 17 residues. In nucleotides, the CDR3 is TGCAGTGCTAGTTTGACAGTAATCGGGGGGAATAACTATGGCTACACCTTC. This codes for CSASLTVIGGNNYGYTF.

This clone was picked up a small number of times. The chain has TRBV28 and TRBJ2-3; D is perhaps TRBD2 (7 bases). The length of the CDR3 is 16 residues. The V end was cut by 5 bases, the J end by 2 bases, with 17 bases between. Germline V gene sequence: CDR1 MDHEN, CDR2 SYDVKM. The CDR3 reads CASSDPQGGFTDTQYF. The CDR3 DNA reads TGTGCCAGCAGTGACCCACAGGGAGGGTTCACAGATACGCAGTATTTT.

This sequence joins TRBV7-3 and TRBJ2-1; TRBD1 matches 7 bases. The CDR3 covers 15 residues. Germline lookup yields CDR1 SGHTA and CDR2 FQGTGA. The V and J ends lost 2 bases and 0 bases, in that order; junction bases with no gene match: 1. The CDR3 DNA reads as TGTGCCAGCAGCTTAGGGACAGCCTCCTACAATGAGCAGTTCTTC. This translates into CASSLGTASYNEQFF. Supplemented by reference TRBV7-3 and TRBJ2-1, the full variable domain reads GAGVSQTPSNKVTEKGKYVELRCDPISGHTALYWYRQSLGQGPEFLIYFQGTGAADDSGLPNDRFFAVRPEGSVSTLKIQRTERGDSAVYLCASSLGTASYNEQFFGPGTRLTVL.